This TCR beta chain emerged from a study of blood T cell repertoires in COVID-19. About the research overall: The study drew acute and convalescent COVID-19 samples from the United States, Italy and Spain. From T cells, B-cell-depleted T cells, or PBMCs came the material, which was cDNA or gDNA.

Germline V gives CDR1 MNHEY, CDR2 SMNVEV (reference sequence). The ends lost 3 bases at V and 0 bases at J; junction bases unmatched: 10. This CDR3 region has 19 residues. Per the original data handling: Counts of nucleated cells, estimated from reference gene primer amplification, were obtained. The data were produced by immunoSEQ multiplex PCR, yet TCRdb's version contains in-frame clones alone and is incomplete. D and trimming come from the DNA, and the V and J calls and clone size come from that table. The sample includes 150,000 or so clones, approximately 85% of them seen just once. While infection was still active, Seattle patients were enrolled and then followed longitudinally.

Sequences were obtained from peripheral blood. This sequence originates from a woman aged 60-70 years with COVID-19, enrolled during active disease. The V and J genes are TRBV27 and TRBJ2-6; TRBD2 agrees at 8 bases. CDR3 sequence (DNA): TGTGCCAGCAGTTTGGTTTCAGCGGGGGTCCTCTCTGGGGCCAACGTCCTGACTTTC. This translates into CASSLVSAGVLSGANVLTF.